These T cell receptor beta chains were read from a single sample in a study of T cells in Graves' hyperthyroidism and ophthalmopathy. From the multiplex PCR reads, TCRdb called clonotypes with MiXCR, one entry per CDR3 protein. The table shows more than 500,000 distinct CDR3 sequences, with approximately 14% occurring only once. Sequencing was performed on blood. Every receptor here comes from a woman aged 40 to 55 with Graves' hyperthyroidism. Both conserved end residues are part of each CDR3. D genes are given only for firm matches. Not all rows give a size; the values are once, few, many and, for expanded clones, a class.

abundance: many; v_gene: TRBV2; j_gene: TRBJ2-3; d_gene: .; CDR3nt: TGTGCCAGCAGTGAGGGACATAGCATTCGGGATACGCAGTATTTT; CDR3aa: CASSEGHSIRDTQYF
abundance: many; v_gene: TRBV28; j_gene: TRBJ2-7; d_gene: .; CDR3nt: TGTGCCAGCAGTTCATTGCCGGGGACATCAACTTACGAGCAGTACTTC; CDR3aa: CASSSLPGTSTYEQYF
abundance: many; v_gene: TRBV3-1; j_gene: TRBJ1-3; d_gene: .; CDR3nt: TGTGCCAGCAGCTCTTTTCTCCAACAGAGGCCCTCTGGAAACACCATATATTTT; CDR3aa: CASSSFLQQRPSGNTIYF
abundance: many; v_gene: TRBV2; j_gene: TRBJ1-2; d_gene: .; CDR3nt: TGTGCCAGCACTGTAGTAACGTCAGGGCCTGGCTACACCTTC; CDR3aa: CASTVVTSGPGYTF
abundance: .; v_gene: TRBV7-9; j_gene: TRBJ1-1; d_gene: .; CDR3nt: TGTGCCAGCAGCGGAGAGGGGGACGGAAACACTGAAGCTTTCTTT; CDR3aa: CASSGEGDGNTEAFF
abundance: many; v_gene: TRBV27; j_gene: TRBJ1-2; d_gene: .; CDR3nt: TGTGCCAGCAGTTTATGGGCAGGAAGGGCAGGGAACTATGGCTACACCTTC; CDR3aa: CASSLWAGRAGNYGYTF
abundance: few; v_gene: TRBV14; j_gene: TRBJ2-3; d_gene: .; CDR3nt: TGTGCCAGCAAGGAAAGTCCCTATACCTGCACAGATACGCAGTATTTT; CDR3aa: CASKESPYTCTDTQYF
abundance: .; v_gene: TRBV30; j_gene: TRBJ1-1; d_gene: TRBD1; CDR3nt: TGTGCCTGGAATCCCCAGGGGGGTGGCACTGAAGCTTTCTTT; CDR3aa: CAWNPQGGGTEAFF
abundance: few; v_gene: TRBV13; j_gene: TRBJ2-1; d_gene: TRBD2; CDR3nt: TGTGCCAGCAGCTTCCCCCTGGGACTAGCGGGAGACTACAATGAGCAGTTCTTC; CDR3aa: CASSFPLGLAGDYNEQFF
abundance: few; v_gene: TRBV14; j_gene: TRBJ1-3; d_gene: .; CDR3nt: TGTGCCAGCAGCCAAGATTCGGGATTCAACACCATATATTTT; CDR3aa: CASSQDSGFNTIYF
abundance: .; v_gene: TRBV6-1; j_gene: TRBJ2-7; d_gene: .; CDR3nt: TGTGCCAGCTTGCAGGGTTGGGGTTACGAGCAGTACTTC; CDR3aa: CASLQGWGYEQYF
abundance: .; v_gene: TRBV14; j_gene: TRBJ2-5; d_gene: .; CDR3nt: TGTGCCAGCAGCCAGAGCCCCAGCACCCAGTACTTC; CDR3aa: CASSQSPSTQYF
abundance: many; v_gene: TRBV30; j_gene: TRBJ1-2; d_gene: .; CDR3nt: TGTGCCTGGAGTCGCGACGAAAACTATGGCTACACCTTC; CDR3aa: CAWSRDENYGYTF
abundance: many; v_gene: TRBV28; j_gene: TRBJ1-2; d_gene: .; CDR3nt: TGTGCCACAAACTCAGGGGCCGACAACTATGGCTACACCTTC; CDR3aa: CATNSGADNYGYTF
abundance: many; v_gene: TRBV27; j_gene: TRBJ2-1; d_gene: TRBD2; CDR3nt: TGTGCCAGCAGTTTGGGTCTAGCGGGAGGCCCCTACAATGAGCAGTTCTTC; CDR3aa: CASSLGLAGGPYNEQFF
abundance: many; v_gene: TRBV5-1; j_gene: TRBJ2-1; d_gene: TRBD1; CDR3nt: TGCGCCAGCAGCTTGGAAGTACAGGGGTACAATGAGCAGTTCTTC; CDR3aa: CASSLEVQGYNEQFF
abundance: .; v_gene: TRBV5-1; j_gene: TRBJ1-2; d_gene: .; CDR3nt: TGCGCCAGCAGCTTGGCACCGCCGTTGGATGGCTACACCTTC; CDR3aa: CASSLAPPLDGYTF
abundance: .; v_gene: TRBV6-1; j_gene: TRBJ1-2; d_gene: TRBD1; CDR3nt: TGTGCCAGCAGACCAGGGACAGGACGAGGCTACACCTTC; CDR3aa: CASRPGTGRGYTF
abundance: few; v_gene: TRBV7-9; j_gene: TRBJ1-4; d_gene: .; CDR3nt: TGTGCCAGCAGCCCAGGACTCACCACCGAGGAAAAACTGTTTTTT; CDR3aa: CASSPGLTTEEKLFF
abundance: few; v_gene: TRBV15; j_gene: TRBJ1-4; d_gene: TRBD1; CDR3nt: TGTGCCACCAGCAGGACGACAGGGCTTGCAACTAATGAAAAACTGTTTTTT; CDR3aa: CATSRTTGLATNEKLFF
abundance: many; v_gene: TRBV3-1; j_gene: TRBJ1-2; d_gene: .; CDR3nt: TGTGCCAGCAGCCAAGATGGCAGTCTAGCCTATGGCTACACCTTC; CDR3aa: CASSQDGSLAYGYTF
abundance: .; v_gene: TRBV18; j_gene: TRBJ1-4; d_gene: .; CDR3nt: TGTGCCAGCTCATACGACAGAAATGGTGAAAAACTGTTTTTT; CDR3aa: CASSYDRNGEKLFF
abundance: many; v_gene: TRBV7-9; j_gene: TRBJ1-1; d_gene: .; CDR3nt: TGTGCCAGCAGCTTATCAGGGCAGAACACTGAAGCTTTCTTT; CDR3aa: CASSLSGQNTEAFF
abundance: many; v_gene: TRBV5-5; j_gene: TRBJ2-1; d_gene: TRBD2; CDR3nt: TGTGCCGGGCCGGGAGCGGGAGGGCGCTCTGACAATGAGCAGTTCTTC; CDR3aa: CAGPGAGGRSDNEQFF
abundance: .; v_gene: TRBV28; j_gene: TRBJ2-7; d_gene: TRBD2; CDR3nt: TGTGCCAGCACACGGCGGGGGGCACGGGAGCAGTACTTC; CDR3aa: CASTRRGAREQYF
abundance: many; v_gene: TRBV12-3/TRBV12-4; j_gene: TRBJ2-2; d_gene: .; CDR3nt: TGTGCCAGCAGGACTAGAATTACCGGGGAGCTGTTTTTT; CDR3aa: CASRTRITGELFF
abundance: few; v_gene: TRBV12-5; j_gene: TRBJ1-1; d_gene: .; CDR3nt: TGTGCTAGTGGTTTCGGCACTGAAGCTTTCTTT; CDR3aa: CASGFGTEAFF
abundance: many; v_gene: TRBV10-3; j_gene: TRBJ2-7; d_gene: .; CDR3nt: TGTGCCATCAGTGACAGCTACGAGCAGTACTTC; CDR3aa: CAISDSYEQYF
abundance: many; v_gene: TRBV12-3/TRBV12-4; j_gene: TRBJ2-1; d_gene: TRBD2; CDR3nt: TGTGCCAGCACCTGGGACTATTCCTACAATGAGCAGTTCTTC; CDR3aa: CASTWDYSYNEQFF